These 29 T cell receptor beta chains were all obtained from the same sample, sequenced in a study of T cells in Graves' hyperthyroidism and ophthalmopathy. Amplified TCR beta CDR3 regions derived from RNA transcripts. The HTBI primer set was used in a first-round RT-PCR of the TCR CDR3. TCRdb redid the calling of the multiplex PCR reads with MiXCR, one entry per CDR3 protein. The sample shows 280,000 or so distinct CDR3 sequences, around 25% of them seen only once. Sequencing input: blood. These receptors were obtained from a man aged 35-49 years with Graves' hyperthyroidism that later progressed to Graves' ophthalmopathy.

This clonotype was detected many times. In nucleotides, the CDR3 is TGTGCCAGCAGAATGACAGGGAACTATGGCTACACCTTC. Translation: CASRMTGNYGYTF. The V call is TRBV27, the J call TRBJ1-2, with TRBD1 identical over 7 bases. V was clipped by 6 bases and J by 2 bases; unmatched bases: 3. This CDR3 has 13 residues. Germline V gene data show CDR1 as MNHEY and CDR2 as SMNVEV (reference sequence).

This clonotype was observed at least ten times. CDR3 loop: CASSQDWTSLANTGELFF. The CDR3, as DNA: TGTGCCAGCAGCCAAGATTGGACGTCACTAGCGAACACCGGGGAGCTGTTTTTT. This chain links TRBV4-2 with TRBJ2-2; maybe TRBD2 (5 bases). Trimming pared 0 bases from V and 0 bases from J, leaving 14 bases between. Per germline, CDR1 LGHNA and CDR2 YNFKEQ. The CDR3 spans 18 residues.

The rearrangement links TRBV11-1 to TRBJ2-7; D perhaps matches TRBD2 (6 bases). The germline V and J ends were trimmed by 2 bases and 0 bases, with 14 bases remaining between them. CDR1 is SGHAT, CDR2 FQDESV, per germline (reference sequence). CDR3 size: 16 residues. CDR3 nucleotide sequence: TGTGCCAGCAGCTTACTCCCGACGGACTACTCCTACGAGCAGTACTTC. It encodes CASSLLPTDYSYEQYF.

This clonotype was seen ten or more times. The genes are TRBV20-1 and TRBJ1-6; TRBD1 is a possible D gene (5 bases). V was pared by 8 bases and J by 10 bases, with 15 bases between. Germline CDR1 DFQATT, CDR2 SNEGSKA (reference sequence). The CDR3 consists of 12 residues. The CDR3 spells CSTWGGSSPLHF. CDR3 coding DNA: TGCAGTACTTGGGGCGGGTCCTCACCCCTCCACTTT.

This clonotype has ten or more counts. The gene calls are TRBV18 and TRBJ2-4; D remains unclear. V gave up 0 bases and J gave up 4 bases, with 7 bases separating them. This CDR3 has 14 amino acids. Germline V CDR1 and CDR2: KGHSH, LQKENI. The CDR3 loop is CASSPPGQKNIQYF. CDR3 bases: TGTGCCAGCTCACCACCAGGCCAGAAAAACATTCAGTACTTC.

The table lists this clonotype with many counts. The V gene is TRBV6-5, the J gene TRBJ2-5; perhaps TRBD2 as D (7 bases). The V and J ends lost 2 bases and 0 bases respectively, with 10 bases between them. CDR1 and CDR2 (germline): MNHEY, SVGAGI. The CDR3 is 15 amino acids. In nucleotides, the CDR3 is TGTGCCAGCAGTTACGGGGGGGCCTACCAAGAGACCCAGTACTTC. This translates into CASSYGGAYQETQYF.

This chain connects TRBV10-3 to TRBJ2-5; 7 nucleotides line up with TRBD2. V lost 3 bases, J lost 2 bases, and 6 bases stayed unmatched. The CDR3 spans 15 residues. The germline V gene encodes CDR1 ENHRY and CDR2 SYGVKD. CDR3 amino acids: CAISDLGGRQETQYF. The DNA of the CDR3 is TGTGCCATCAGTGATTTGGGAGGGCGGCAAGAGACCCAGTACTTC.

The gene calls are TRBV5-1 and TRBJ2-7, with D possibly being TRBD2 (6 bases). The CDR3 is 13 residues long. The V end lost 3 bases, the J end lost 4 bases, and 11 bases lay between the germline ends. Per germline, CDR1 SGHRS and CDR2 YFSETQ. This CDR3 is CASSYGSPYEQYF. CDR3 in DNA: TGCGCCAGCAGCTACGGGAGTCCGTACGAGCAGTACTTC.

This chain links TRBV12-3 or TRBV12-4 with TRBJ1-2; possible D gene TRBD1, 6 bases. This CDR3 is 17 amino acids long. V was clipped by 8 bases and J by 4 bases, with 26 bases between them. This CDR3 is CASSTIGGRLSSYGYTF. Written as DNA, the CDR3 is TGTGCCAGCTCGACAATCGGGGGCAGGCTCTCTAGCTATGGCTACACCTTC.

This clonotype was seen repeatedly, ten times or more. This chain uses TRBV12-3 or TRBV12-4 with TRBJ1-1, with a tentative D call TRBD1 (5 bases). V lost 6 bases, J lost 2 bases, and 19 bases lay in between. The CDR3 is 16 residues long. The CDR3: CASRVQPQGFNTEAFF. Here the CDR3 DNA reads TGTGCCAGCAGGGTTCAGCCCCAGGGATTTAACACTGAAGCTTTCTTT.

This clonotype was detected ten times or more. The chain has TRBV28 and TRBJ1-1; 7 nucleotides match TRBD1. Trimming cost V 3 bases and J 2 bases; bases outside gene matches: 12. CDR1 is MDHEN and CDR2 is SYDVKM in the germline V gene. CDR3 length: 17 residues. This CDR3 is CASSFLQGIVINTEAFF. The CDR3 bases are TGTGCCAGCAGTTTCCTACAGGGGATCGTTATCAACACTGAAGCTTTCTTT.

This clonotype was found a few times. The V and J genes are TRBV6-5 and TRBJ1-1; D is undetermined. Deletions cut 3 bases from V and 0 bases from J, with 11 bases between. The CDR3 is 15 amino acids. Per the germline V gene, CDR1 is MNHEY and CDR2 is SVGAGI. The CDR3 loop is CASSYRLAVNTEAFF. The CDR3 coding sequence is TGTGCCAGCAGTTATCGGTTAGCCGTGAACACTGAAGCTTTCTTT.

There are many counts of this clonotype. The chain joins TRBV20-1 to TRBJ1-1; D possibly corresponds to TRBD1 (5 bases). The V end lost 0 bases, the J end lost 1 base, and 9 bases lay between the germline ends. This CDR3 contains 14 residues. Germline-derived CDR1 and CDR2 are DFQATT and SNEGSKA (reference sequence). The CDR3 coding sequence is TGCAGTGCTAGAGACAGGGTTTCGAACACTGAAGCTTTCTTT. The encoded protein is CSARDRVSNTEAFF.

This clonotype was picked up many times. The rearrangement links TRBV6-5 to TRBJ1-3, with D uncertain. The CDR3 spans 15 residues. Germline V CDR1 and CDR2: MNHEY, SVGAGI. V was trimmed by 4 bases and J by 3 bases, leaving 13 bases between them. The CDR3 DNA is TGTGCCAGCAGTTTAATGGGGAAACTTGGAAACACCATATATTTT. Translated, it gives CASSLMGKLGNTIYF.

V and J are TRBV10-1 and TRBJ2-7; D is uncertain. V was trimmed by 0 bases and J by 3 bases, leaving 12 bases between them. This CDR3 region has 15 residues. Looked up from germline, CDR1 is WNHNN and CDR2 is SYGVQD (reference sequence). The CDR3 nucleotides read TGCGCCAGCAGTGAGTCTGGCTTAGGAATCTACGAGCAGTACTTC. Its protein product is CASSESGLGIYEQYF.

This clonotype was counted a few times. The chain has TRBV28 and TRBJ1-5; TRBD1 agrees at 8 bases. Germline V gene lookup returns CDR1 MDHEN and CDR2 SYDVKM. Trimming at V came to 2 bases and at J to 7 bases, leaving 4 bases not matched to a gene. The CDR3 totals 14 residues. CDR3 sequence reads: CASSLVPGGQPQHF. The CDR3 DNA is TGTGCCAGCAGTTTAGTGCCAGGGGGCCAGCCCCAGCATTTT.

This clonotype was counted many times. The CDR3 reads CASSSGLAGTETQYF. The CDR3 nucleotides read TGTGCCAGCAGCTCGGGACTAGCGGGAACGGAGACCCAGTACTTC. The chain carries TRBV11-2 and TRBJ2-5, with 13 bases identical to TRBD2. Germline assignment: CDR1 SGHAT and CDR2 FQNNGV. V gave up 4 bases and J gave up 5 bases; unmatched junction bases: 4. This CDR3 comprises 15 residues.

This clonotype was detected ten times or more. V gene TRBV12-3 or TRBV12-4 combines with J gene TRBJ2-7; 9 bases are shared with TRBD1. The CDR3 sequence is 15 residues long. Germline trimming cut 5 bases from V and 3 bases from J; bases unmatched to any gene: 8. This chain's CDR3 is CASSNYYRGHYEQYF. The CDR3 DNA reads TGTGCCAGCAGTAACTATTACAGGGGGCACTACGAGCAGTACTTC.

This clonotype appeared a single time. CDR3 DNA: TGTGCCAGCAGTTGGGGGGGACTAAACACTGAAGCTTTCTTT. Its translation: CASSWGGLNTEAFF. This rearrangement joins TRBV6-5 to TRBJ1-1, with D perhaps matching TRBD1 (5 bases). The CDR3 contains 14 residues. The V gene lost 4 bases and the J gene lost 2 bases, with 11 bases spanning the gap. Germline values: CDR1 MNHEY, CDR2 SVGAGI.

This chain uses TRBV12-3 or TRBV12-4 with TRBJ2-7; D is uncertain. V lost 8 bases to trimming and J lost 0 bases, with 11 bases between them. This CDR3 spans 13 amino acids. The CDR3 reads CASLRSNSYEQYF. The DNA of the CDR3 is TGTGCCAGCCTCCGGTCCAACTCCTACGAGCAGTACTTC.

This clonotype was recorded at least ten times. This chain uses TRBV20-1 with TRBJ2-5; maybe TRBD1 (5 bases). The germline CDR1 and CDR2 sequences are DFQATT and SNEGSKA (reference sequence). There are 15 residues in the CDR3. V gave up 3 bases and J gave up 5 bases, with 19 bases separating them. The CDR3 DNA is TGCAGTGCTAGGGGTCCGTTAAGGGGCGAGGAGACCCAGTACTTC. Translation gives CSARGPLRGEETQYF.

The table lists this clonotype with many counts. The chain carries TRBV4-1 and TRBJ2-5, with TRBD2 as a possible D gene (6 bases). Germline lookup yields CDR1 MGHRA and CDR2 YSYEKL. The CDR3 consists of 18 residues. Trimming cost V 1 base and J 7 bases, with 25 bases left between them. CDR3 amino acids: CASSQGWVAEVKRGTQYF. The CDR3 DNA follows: TGCGCCAGCAGCCAAGGTTGGGTAGCGGAGGTTAAACGGGGGACCCAGTACTTC.

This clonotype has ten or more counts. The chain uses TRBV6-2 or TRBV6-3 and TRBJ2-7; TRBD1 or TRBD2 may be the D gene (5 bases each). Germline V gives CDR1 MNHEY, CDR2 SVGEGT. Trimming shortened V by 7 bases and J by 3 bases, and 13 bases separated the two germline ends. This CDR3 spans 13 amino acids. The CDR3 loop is CASNPGPIYEQYF. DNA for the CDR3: TGTGCCAGCAACCCGGGACCAATCTACGAGCAGTACTTC.

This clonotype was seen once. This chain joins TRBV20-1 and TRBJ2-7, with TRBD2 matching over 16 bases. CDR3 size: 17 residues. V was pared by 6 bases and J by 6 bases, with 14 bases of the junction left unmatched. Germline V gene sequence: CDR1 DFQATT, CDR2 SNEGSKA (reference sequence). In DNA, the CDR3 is TGCAGTGCGGCACCCCCGGGACTAGCGGGGGGGAAAGGCGAGCAGTACTTC. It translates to CSAAPPGLAGGKGEQYF.

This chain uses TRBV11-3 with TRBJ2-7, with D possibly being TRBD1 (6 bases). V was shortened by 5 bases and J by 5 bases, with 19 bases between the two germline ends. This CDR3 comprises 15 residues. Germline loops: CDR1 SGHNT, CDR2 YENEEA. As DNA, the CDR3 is TGTGCCAGCAGCCCCGGTGGGACAATCCTCCACGAGCAGTACTTC. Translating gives CASSPGGTILHEQYF. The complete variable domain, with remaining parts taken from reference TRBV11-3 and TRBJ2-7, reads EAGVVQSPRYKIIEKKQPVAFWCNPISGHNTLYWYLQNLGQGPELLIRYENEEAVDDSQLPKDRFSAERLKGVDSTLKIQPAELGDSAVYLCASSPGGTILHEQYFGPGTRLTVT.

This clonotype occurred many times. CDR3 in DNA: TGCAGTGCTCCGCGCCCGGGACAGGGCGAAGGTTCACCCCTCCACTTT. Protein sequence: CSAPRPGQGEGSPLHF. The chain has TRBV20-1 and TRBJ1-6; 9 bases align to TRBD1. Germline V gene sequence: CDR1 DFQATT, CDR2 SNEGSKA (reference sequence). The CDR3 is made up of 16 amino acids. V dropped 5 bases and J dropped 9; count of bases not matched to a gene: 14.

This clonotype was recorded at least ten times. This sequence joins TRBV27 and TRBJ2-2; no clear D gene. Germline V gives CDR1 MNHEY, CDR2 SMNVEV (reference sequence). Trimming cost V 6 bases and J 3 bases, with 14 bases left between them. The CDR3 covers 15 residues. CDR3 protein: CASRDVSYYTGELFF. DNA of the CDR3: TGTGCCAGCAGAGACGTGAGCTATTACACCGGGGAGCTGTTTTTT.

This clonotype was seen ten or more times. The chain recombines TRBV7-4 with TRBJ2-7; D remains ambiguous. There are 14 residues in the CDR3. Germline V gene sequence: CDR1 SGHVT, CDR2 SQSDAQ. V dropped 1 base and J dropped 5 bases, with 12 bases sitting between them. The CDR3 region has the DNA TGTGCCAGCAGCTTAGGCCAAAAAGGTCACGAGCAGTACTTC. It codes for CASSLGQKGHEQYF.

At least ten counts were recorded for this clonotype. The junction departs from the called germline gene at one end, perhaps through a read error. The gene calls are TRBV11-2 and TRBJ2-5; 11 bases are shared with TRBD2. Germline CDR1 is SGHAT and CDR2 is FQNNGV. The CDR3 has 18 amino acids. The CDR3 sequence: CASSLVLAGAFFQGTQYF. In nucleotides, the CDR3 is TGTGCCAGCAGCTTAGTACTAGCGGGAGCATTTTTTCAAGGGACCCAGTACTTC. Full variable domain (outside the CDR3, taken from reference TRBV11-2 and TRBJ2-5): EAGVAQSPRYKIIEKRQSVAFWCNPISGHATLYWYQQILGQGPKLLIQFQNNGVVDDSQLPKDRFSAERLKGVDSTLKIQPAKLEDSAVYLCASSLVLAGAFFQGTQYFGPGTRLLVL.